These T cell receptor beta chains were read from a single sample in a study of siplizumab effects on memory and regulatory T cells. The repertoire was sequenced with immunoSEQ multiplex PCR; TCRdb's copy has only in-frame clones and lacks some. Of some 110,000 clones in the sample, 90% to 95% were seen once. The sequenced material came from non-Treg CD4+ T cells sorted from blood. The receptors derive from a human donor in good health. CDR3s include the opening cysteine and the closing phenylalanine or tryptophan. D genes are given only for firm matches. Expanded clones are given a class, and other clones once, few, many or no size at all.

d_gene | j_gene | abundance | v_gene | CDR3nt | CDR3aa
TRBD2 | TRBJ2-3 | - | TRBV7-7 | TGTGCTAGCAGCCCATCTAGCGGAGCTAGCACAGATACGCAGTATTTT | CASSPSSGASTDTQYF
- | TRBJ2-2 | - | TRBV11-3 | TGTGCCAGCAGCTTCGGGCCGGAAGAGGACTCCGGGGAGCTGTTTTTT | CASSFGPEEDSGELFF
TRBD1 | TRBJ2-2 | - | TRBV10-3 | TGTGCCATCAGTGAGTCGAGGACAGGGGTCGGCACCGGGGAGCTGTTTTTT | CAISESRTGVGTGELFF
TRBD1 | TRBJ2-1 | - | TRBV18 | TGTGCCAGCTCGGACAGGGGGAATGAGCAGTTCTTC | CASSDRGNEQFF
- | TRBJ2-5 | - | TRBV20-1 | TGCAGTGCCACCATAGGAGAGACCCAGTACTTC | CSATIGETQYF
- | TRBJ1-1 | - | TRBV28 | TGTGCCAGCAGTTCCTCTGGACACGGGGACACTGAAGCTTTCTTT | CASSSSGHGDTEAFF
- | TRBJ1-2 | - | TRBV5-1 | TGCGCCAGCATAATAGAGACAGATTTCTGGGGGTATGGCTACACCTTC | CASIIETDFWGYGYTF
TRBD1 | TRBJ1-2 | - | TRBV19 | TGTGCCAGTAGTATAGGGAGGACAGGGGGCCTACTATATGGCTACACCTTC | CASSIGRTGGLLYGYTF
TRBD1 | TRBJ2-7 | - | TRBV18 | TGTGCCAGCTCCATCGACAGGGACGAGCAGTACTTC | CASSIDRDEQYF
- | TRBJ2-7 | - | TRBV7-2 | TGTGCCAGCAGCAATCAAGGACAGATCTACGAGCAGTACTTC | CASSNQGQIYEQYF
- | TRBJ2-2 | few | TRBV7-2 | TGTGCCAGCAGCCGAAGCACCGGGGAGCTGTTTTTT | CASSRSTGELFF
- | TRBJ2-5 | - | TRBV6-6 | TGTGCCAGCAGTTACTCGAACAGGGAAAAGACCCAGTACTTC | CASSYSNREKTQYF
TRBD1 | TRBJ1-5 | - | TRBV6-5 | TGTGCCAGCAGGGGGGACAGGGTCGGTTTTCAGCCCCAGCATTTT | CASRGDRVGFQPQHF
TRBD1 | TRBJ2-5 | once | TRBV5-4 | TGTGCCAGCAGCTTGGGAATTGGACAGGGATCGGAGACCCAGTACTTC | CASSLGIGQGSETQYF
TRBD2 | TRBJ2-2 | - | TRBV25-1 | TGTGCCAGCAGTCCACTAGCGGGGGTGGGCACCGGGGAGCTGTTTTTT | CASSPLAGVGTGELFF
TRBD1 | TRBJ1-1 | once | TRBV11-2 | TGTGCCAGCAGCTTGAGGACAGGGGAAACTGAAGCTTTCTTT | CASSLRTGETEAFF
TRBD1 | TRBJ1-1 | - | TRBV7-9 | TGTGCCAGCACCTCCCAGGGGGCGCAGACTGAAGCTTTCTTT | CASTSQGAQTEAFF
- | TRBJ2-7 | once | TRBV6-5 | TGTGCCAGCAGTTACAGACACAACGGCTACGAGCAGTACTTC | CASSYRHNGYEQYF
- | TRBJ2-4 | - | TRBV2 | TGTGCCAGCAGTGAAATTCGAACAACGGACATTCAGTACTTC | CASSEIRTTDIQYF
- | TRBJ2-6 | - | TRBV18 | TGTGCCAGCTCACCCAGCTCTGGGGCCAACGTCCTGACTTTC | CASSPSSGANVLTF
TRBD1 | TRBJ1-4 | - | TRBV5-6 | TGTGCCAGCCGCAATTCGGGGACAGGAAATGAAAAACTGTTTTTT | CASRNSGTGNEKLFF
- | TRBJ2-1 | - | TRBV5-6 | TGTGCCAGCAGGTCCCCATCAAGGTATGAGCAGTTCTTC | CASRSPSRYEQFF
- | TRBJ1-2 | - | TRBV5-1 | TGCGCCAGCAGCTTGGACAGATATACCAACTATGGCTACACCTTC | CASSLDRYTNYGYTF
- | TRBJ2-5 | - | TRBV19 | TGTGCCAGTAGTAAGTTAGGAGAGACCCAGTACTTC | CASSKLGETQYF
TRBD2 | TRBJ2-3 | - | TRBV5-1 | TGCGCCAGCAGCTTGCTATCTAGCGGGGGATTAACTAGCACAGATACGCAGTATTTT | CASSLLSSGGLTSTDTQYF
TRBD1 | TRBJ2-5 | once | TRBV4-1 | TGCGCCAGCAGCCAGCCGGGTGGGACAGCCGAGACCCAGTACTTC | CASSQPGGTAETQYF
- | TRBJ1-4 | - | TRBV11-2 | TGTGCCAGCAGCTTAGACGGGACGGAGGCGTTTTTT | CASSLDGTEAFF
- | TRBJ2-5 | - | TRBV7-9 | TGTGCCAGCAGCTTAATGGAGACCCAGTACTTC | CASSLMETQYF
- | TRBJ2-3 | - | TRBV4-2 | TGTGCCAGCAGCCAGCAAATCACAGATACGCAGTATTTT | CASSQQITDTQYF
- | TRBJ1-2 | once | TRBV11-2 | TGTGCCAGCAGCTTAGGCGGACAGATTTTCAACTATGGCTACACCTTC | CASSLGGQIFNYGYTF
- | TRBJ1-5 | - | TRBV7-2 | TGTGCCAGCAGCTCATCCCTTAATCAGCCCCAGCATTTT | CASSSSLNQPQHF
TRBD1 | TRBJ2-2 | - | TRBV4-2 | TGTGCCAGCAGCCGGACAGGGGGCGCAACGTTTTGGAGCGGGATGGGAACCGGGGAGCTGTTTTTT | CASSRTGGATFWSGMGTGELFF
- | TRBJ1-2 | once | TRBV6-4 | TGTGCCAGCAGTGGAGGGGGTGGCTACACCTTC | CASSGGGGYTF
- | TRBJ1-3 | - | TRBV18 | TGTGCCAGCTCACCACGTCGATTTTCTGACCTCGACACCATATATTTT | CASSPRRFSDLDTIYF
- | TRBJ1-5 | - | TRBV21-1 | TGTGCCAGCAGCAAAGTATTGAGGGGGCAAAGCAATCAGCCCCAGCATTTT | CASSKVLRGQSNQPQHF
- | TRBJ2-3 | - | TRBV23-1 | TGCGCCAGCAGTCAATCGGTGCACTTCACAGATACGCAGTATTTT | CASSQSVHFTDTQYF
TRBD2 | TRBJ2-1 | - | TRBV5-1 | TGCGCCAGCAGCCGGGACCTAGCGGGGTTCAATGAGCAGTTCTTC | CASSRDLAGFNEQFF
TRBD2 | TRBJ2-7 | - | TRBV5-1 | TGCGCCAGCAGCCCGGAGGGACTAGCGGGAGTGGACGAGCAGTACTTC | CASSPEGLAGVDEQYF
TRBD1 | TRBJ1-5 | - | TRBV5-4 | TGTGCCTTCTATCACCAGGGACAGGGCAATCAGCCCCAGCATTTT | CAFYHQGQGNQPQHF
TRBD1 | TRBJ2-7 | - | TRBV6-6 | TGTGCCGTCACGGGACAGGGGTTCTACGAGCAGTACTTC | CAVTGQGFYEQYF
- | TRBJ1-1 | - | TRBV6-5 | TGTGCCAGCAGTTTAACGGACTGGGGGGACACTGAAGCTTTCTTT | CASSLTDWGDTEAFF
TRBD1 | TRBJ1-1 | - | TRBV4-1 | TGCGCCAGCAGCCAAGGAGACAGGGACTATGATGAAGCTTTCTTT | CASSQGDRDYDEAFF
- | TRBJ1-5 | - | TRBV2 | TGTGCCAGCAGCCCCCTTCGGTATAATCAGCCCCAGCATTTT | CASSPLRYNQPQHF
TRBD2 | TRBJ2-2 | - | TRBV4-2 | TGTGCCAGCAGCCGTGGCCTAGCGGGAGGGGTGGACGGGGAGCTGTTTTTT | CASSRGLAGGVDGELFF
TRBD1 | TRBJ1-2 | - | TRBV19 | TGTGCCAGTAGTATTCAGGGGGCGAGGCGGTTCTATGGCTACACCTTC | CASSIQGARRFYGYTF
TRBD2 | TRBJ2-5 | - | TRBV6-5 | TGTGCCAGCAGTTCCACGCCTAGCGGGGGTGGAGAGACCCAGTACTTC | CASSSTPSGGGETQYF
- | TRBJ1-5 | - | TRBV2 | TGTGCCAGCAGTGGCGGGGGCGGGAATCAGCCCCAGCATTTT | CASSGGGGNQPQHF
TRBD1 | TRBJ2-7 | - | TRBV20-1 | TGCAGTTCTAGGCTGGGACAGGAGCAGTACTTC | CSSRLGQEQYF
- | TRBJ1-2 | - | TRBV6-1 | TGTGCCAGCAGTGCGGTGGGGGGCTCTAACTATGGCTACACCTTC | CASSAVGGSNYGYTF
- | TRBJ2-1 | - | TRBV21-1 | TGTGCCAGCAGCGGCCGTGGCAGGGGAACCCTAAATGAGCAGTTCTTC | CASSGRGRGTLNEQFF
- | TRBJ2-3 | - | TRBV6-1 | TGTGCCAGCAGTGAGCCAGGGAGCACAGATACGCAGTATTTT | CASSEPGSTDTQYF
- | TRBJ1-1 | - | TRBV6-5 | TGTGCCAGCAGTTACTCTGGCGGGGCGTATGGTGAAGCTTTCTTT | CASSYSGGAYGEAFF
- | TRBJ1-2 | once | TRBV18 | TGTGCCAGCTCAGCGGACAGCTATGGCTACACCTTC | CASSADSYGYTF
TRBD1 | TRBJ1-2 | - | TRBV11-2 | TGTGCCAGCAGCTCACACCGCTCGGGACAGGGGGTATCTGGCTACACCTTC | CASSSHRSGQGVSGYTF
- | TRBJ1-5 | - | TRBV19 | TGTGCCAGTAGTGTTAGGGAACGATGGGGCAATCAGCCCCAGCATTTT | CASSVRERWGNQPQHF
- | TRBJ1-2 | - | TRBV6-5 | TGTGCCAGCAGCCTGCTTGGGGCTAACTATGGCTACACCTTC | CASSLLGANYGYTF
- | TRBJ1-2 | - | TRBV11-2 | TGTGCCAGCAGCTTAGGGAACAGGGTTGGAGGCTACACCTTC | CASSLGNRVGGYTF